The present entry profiles one T cell receptor beta chain with its context. Its cognate antigen has yet to be identified. Base qualities were left out, and no much larger clone turns up one base away. These data are taken from a study of PD-L1 blockade in urothelial cancer (dated by TCRdb to about 2017). In the study overall: Therapy was started around 2014 for all patients, and atezolizumab 1,200 mg was administered intravenously every 3 weeks. About 90% of the roughly 30 patients were identified as males with urothelial cancer of bladder origin, and a prior smoking history was reported by 18 of 29 patients. Patients had an ECOG performance status of 0 or 1 and had received between 0 and 3 prior chemotherapy regimens. Blood samples were analyzed 3 weeks after the start of treatment (second dose) and 6 weeks after the start of treatment. Blood samples gave median yields of about 150,000 T cells and tens of thousands of unique TCRs, along with a median clonality of approximately 0.084. The study, an exploratory multi-omic analysis, examined somatic, immune and clinical correlates of response to PD-L1 blockade with atezolizumab in urothelial cancer. Pretreatment tumor samples and matched peripheral blood, collected serially before and after atezolizumab treatment, underwent TCR sequencing. Durable clinical benefit was defined as progression-free survival longer than 6 months, and TCR features were also tested against progression-free and overall survival. In the same patients, whole exome sequencing and RNA sequencing of pretreatment tumors were performed in addition to TCR sequencing. Durable clinical benefit was achieved by nine patients and was not achieved by 20 patients. Approximately 30 patients had pretreatment blood TCR-seq, some 24 had at least one posttreatment blood collection, and some 24 had tumor TCR-seq.

Each PCR received spiked-in synthetic TCR analog templates so that absolute template abundance could be estimated from read counts. The immunoSEQ assay was used to amplify TCRbeta CDR3 regions from genomic DNA with bias-controlled V and J gene primers. Sequencing of rearranged TCRbeta segments was performed at approximately 20X coverage. Per the authors' processing: Clustering was used to correct sequencing errors, and CDR3s were annotated against IMGT so that V, D and J genes could be assigned. Downstream analyses used only productive TCRbeta rearrangements, leaving out any out-of-frame or stop-codon sequences. Clonality was calculated as one minus the Shannon entropy normalized by the log of the number of unique productive sequences. Clones differing between time points or between blood and tumor were identified using Fisher's exact test with Benjamini-Hochberg correction, with an adjusted p below 0.01 applied as the threshold. TCRdb's version of the immuneACCESS table is confined to in-frame rearrangements and falls short of the full clone set. An unresolved V gene accounts for under half of the shortfall where checked; the remainder is of unknown origin. D and trimming were read from the DNA, whereas the V and J calls and clone size are those reported in that table. Within this sample are approximately 50,000 clones, with 85% to 90% of them counted one time only. The ten largest clones represent 2.4% of the sample.

Overall results and qualifications from the work: Small sample size (n of about 30) and many exploratory analyses mean the results are intended to be hypothesis-generating. At 3 weeks after the start of treatment, tumor-associated TCR clones in peripheral blood had expanded more in patients with durable benefit (n of about 22, p = 0.022). Improved progression-free and overall survival was found to be associated with pretreatment peripheral blood TCR clonality below the median.

Interpreted using the paper, the time point label stands for: peripheral blood 6 weeks after treatment start. The cohort included some 30 patients with locally advanced or metastatic urothelial carcinoma who were treated at Memorial Sloan Kettering on a trial protocol. Peripheral blood mononuclear cells were collected pretreatment and during treatment, at between 1 and 8 total time points per patient. The Qiagen DNeasy Blood extraction kit was used to purify genomic DNA from total PBMCs and tumor samples. Collected pretreatment and during treatment, PBMCs were isolated and stored as previously described. Source: PBMCs, taken around atezolizumab (anti-PD-L1) treatment. This sequence originates from a man between 60 and 75 years old with urothelial cancer.

The DNA sequence is given as TGTGCCAGCAGCTTAAATGAGGTACTAGCGGGAGAGACCCAGTACTTC. The encoded protein is CASSLNEVLAGETQYF. The chain joins TRBV7-9 to TRBJ2-5; 9 junctional bases match TRBD2. Here V drops 2 bases and J drops 4 bases, and the junction holds 8 bases not matched to any gene. From the germline V gene (reference sequence), CDR1 is SEHNR and CDR2 is FQNEAQ. Its CDR3 holds 16 amino acids, cysteine through phenylalanine. Left in the record is the CDR3 DNA by itself, 48 bases read in frame from the first base.